This T cell receptor beta chain was captured by sequencing in a study of CD8 T cells in Susac syndrome (dated by TCRdb to the late 2010s). Some background on the complete study: Among the sequenced Susac syndrome patients, six had clinically active disease and eight were in clinical remission. At blood withdrawal, Susac syndrome patients were either therapy-naive, taking corticosteroids (in some cases with IVIg as well), or taking IVIg alone. The study used repertoire sequencing to test whether antigen drove CD8+ T cell activation and differentiation in Susac syndrome.

RNA was extracted with the RNeasy kit and 0.5 to 1 ug was reverse transcribed using random hexamers. The immunoSEQ multiplex PCR assay, which covers 54 Vbeta and 13 Jbeta segments, was used to amplify TCR beta CDR3 regions. PCR amplification bias was corrected using a synthetic template baseline for primer optimization and computational correction. The authors processed their data as follows. Reads were annotated to V, D and J genes according to IMGT and were analyzed with immunoSEQ Analyzer, with only productive sequences retained. Clonality was calculated as one minus the Shannon entropy normalized by log2 of the number of productive unique sequences. For each patient and control, public and private clones were evaluated among the 100 most prevalent clones. Susac-specific clones were defined as absent from healthy and MS cohorts, roughly 1,100 published viral clones and other ImmuneACCESS disease sequences. TCRdb reworked the public reads: Q25 trimming with fastp, MiXCR clone assembly, productive beta chains retained. Identical CDR3 protein sequences are pooled into one entry, listed with their most common genes and DNA. TCRdb's processing, not the authors' own work, is the source of the V and J calls. In this sample the table shows roughly 250,000 distinct CDR3 sequences, 90% to 97% of which occur a single time. The ten biggest clones cover 0.1% of the sample.

According to the germline V gene, CDR1 reads MGHRA and CDR2 reads YSYEKL. The CDR3 has 13 amino acids, counting the end cysteine and phenylalanine. The kept DNA is CDR3 alone, 39 bases in frame from the first base. Deletion took 4 bases off V and 3 bases off J, with a span of 10 bases between the germline ends. Peripheral blood CD8+ and CD4+ T cells from healthy donors, Susac syndrome patients and multiple sclerosis patients were profiled by high-throughput TCR beta sequencing. The Susac syndrome patients fulfilled recently defined diagnostic criteria for either definite or probable disease. Bulk CD8+ and CD4+ T cells were purified magnetically by negative isolation, whereas CD8+ TEMRA cells were enriched by FACS. Blood was collected in EDTA tubes and processed within 24 hours, with PBMCs isolated through density gradient centrifugation. PBMCs intended for TCR sequencing were cryopreserved in liquid nitrogen and were subsequently thawed in a 37 degrees C water bath. The sorted or isolated CD4+, CD8+ and CD8+ TEMRA cells had a purity of 90% or higher.

The full study reports these points: In the CD4+ T cell repertoire of Susac syndrome patients, clonal expansion was not detected. The TCR sequencing and HLA analysis was acknowledged to have included a relatively small number of individuals.

This clonotype was detected only once. It lacks a known antigen. One base away there is no much larger clone; base qualities are not given. A single read is weak support. The origin of this receptor is a human donor with Susac syndrome. Sequenced material: CD4+ T cells from PBMCs. The chain employs TRBV4-1 and TRBJ2-7; matching of 5 bases hints at TRBD1 as the D gene. The CDR3 in this case is CASSLGRGYEQYF. The nucleotide sequence reads as follows: TGCGCCAGCAGCCTAGGAAGGGGCTACGAGCAGTACTTC.